Each of the 18 T cell receptor beta chains below was sequenced from the same sample in a study of blood T cell repertoires in COVID-19. The assay was immunoSEQ multiplex PCR, and TCRdb's table has in-frame clones only and misses some. The repertoire includes 140,000 to 150,000 clones, under 90% of them detected once, and 40% to 55% sits in the top ten. The specimen sequenced was peripheral blood. Receptors were obtained from a human donor in a cohort sampled during active COVID-19.

The chain employs TRBV19 and TRBJ1-5; TRBD1 matches 7 bases. This CDR3 has 15 amino acids. Germline assignment: CDR1 LNHDA and CDR2 SQIVND (reference sequence). Trimming took 8 bases from V and 4 from J; bases not matched to a gene: 11. The DNA for the CDR3 is TGTGCCAGTGGAGGGGGCGCGAAAGGAAATCAGCCCCAGCATTTT. Protein product: CASGGGAKGNQPQHF.

The CDR3 protein is CASSRGGLPYEQFF. CDR3 nucleotide sequence: TGTGCCAGCAGCCGGGGGGGGCTCCCGTATGAGCAGTTCTTC. This sequence joins TRBV7-2 and TRBJ2-1; TRBD2 aligns across 8 bases. Germline V gives CDR1 SGHTA, CDR2 FQGNSA. There are 14 residues in the CDR3. J lost 8 bases, V lost 5 bases, and 8 bases had no gene match.

The genes are TRBV19 and TRBJ1-2; D is unresolved. From germline, CDR1 is LNHDA and CDR2 SQIVND (reference sequence). The CDR3 has 14 residues. Trimming stripped 7 bases from V and 3 bases from J, with 15 bases between. CDR3 DNA: TGTGCCAGTAAAAGGACGGAGGGAGACTATGGCTACACCTTC. Its translation is CASKRTEGDYGYTF.

The chain carries TRBV19 and TRBJ2-5; 11 positions agree with TRBD2. The CDR3 spans 17 residues. The V segment lost 5 bases and the J segment 4 bases; nucleotides outside the gene matches: 12. Germline V lookup: CDR1 LNHDA, CDR2 SQIVND (reference sequence). The chain's CDR3 is CASSGETSGSWGETQYF. CDR3 DNA: TGTGCCAGTAGTGGAGAAACTAGCGGGAGTTGGGGAGAGACCCAGTACTTC. The full variable domain, its missing parts supplied by reference TRBV19 and TRBJ2-5, is DGGITQSPKYLFRKEGQNVTLSCEQNLNHDAMYWYRQDPGQGLRLIYYSQIVNDFQKGDIAEGYSVSREKKESFPLTVTSAQKNPTAFYLCASSGETSGSWGETQYFGPGTRLLVL.

The CDR3, as DNA: TGTGCCAGTAACCCTAGGGACAGGGGCCACCAAGAGACCCAGTACTTC. This gives the protein CASNPRDRGHQETQYF. The chain carries TRBV7-2 and TRBJ2-5; 10 bases match TRBD1. The trim removed 9 bases at V and 0 bases at J, leaving 10 bases unmatched. The germline CDR1 and CDR2 sequences are SGHTA and FQGNSA. CDR3 size: 16 residues.

The genes are TRBV18 and TRBJ2-5; D is ambiguous. Germline V gives CDR1 KGHSH, CDR2 LQKENI. V shed 0 bases and J shed 4 bases, with 9 bases lying between them. The CDR3 is 14 amino acids. The CDR3 region is CASSPPLAGETQYF. Here the CDR3 DNA reads TGTGCCAGCTCACCACCTCTGGCTGGAGAGACCCAGTACTTC.

V and J are TRBV10-3 and TRBJ2-3; 9 nucleotides agree with TRBD1. Germline lookup yields CDR1 ENHRY and CDR2 SYGVKD. This CDR3 comprises 14 residues. The V segment lost 6 bases and the J segment 3 bases; nucleotides outside the gene matches: 4. The CDR3 here is CAIRGTGYTDTQYF. CDR3 sequence (DNA): TGTGCCATCAGAGGGACAGGGTATACAGATACGCAGTATTTT.

The chain joins TRBV11-2 to TRBJ1-1, with 8 bases lining up with TRBD1. Per germline, CDR1 SGHAT and CDR2 FQNNGV. The CDR3 sequence is 14 residues long. The ends lost 3 bases at V and 11 bases at J; junction bases unmatched: 11. This CDR3 is CASSLAGQGRGAFF. Here the CDR3 DNA reads TGTGCCAGCAGCTTGGCCGGACAGGGCCGGGGGGCTTTCTTT.

The chain joins TRBV12-3 or TRBV12-4 to TRBJ1-1; 9 nucleotides line up with TRBD1. The J segment lost 4 bases and the V segment lost 6 bases, leaving 3 bases of the junction unmatched. This CDR3 region has 13 residues. The CDR3 loop reads CASRTGGPTEAFF. For the CDR3, the DNA is TGTGCCAGCAGGACAGGGGGACCCACTGAAGCTTTCTTT.

The chain employs TRBV9 and TRBJ2-6, with D unresolved. The CDR3 sequence is 15 residues long. Germline-derived CDR1 and CDR2 are SGDLS and YYNGEE. The ends were cut back, 0 bases at V and 4 bases at J, with 8 bases in the middle. Written as DNA, the CDR3 is TGTGCCAGCAGCGTAGTAGCATACGGGGCCAACGTCCTGACTTTC. This encodes CASSVVAYGANVLTF.

This rearrangement joins TRBV3-1 (or the pseudogene TRBV3-2) to TRBJ1-1, with D maybe TRBD1 (5 bases). With 4 bases removed from V and 4 bases from J, the gap between germline ends came to 13 bases. The CDR3 consists of 14 residues. CDR1 is LGHDT and CDR2 is YNNKEL in the germline V gene (reference sequence). The CDR3 DNA follows: TGTGCCAGCAGCCTTGGGGGAGGTGTCACTGAAGCTTTCTTT. Translation: CASSLGGGVTEAFF.

The rearrangement links TRBV5-1 to TRBJ1-2; D ambiguous. V was pared by 0 bases and J by 3 bases, with 6 bases between. Germline CDR1 is SGHRS and CDR2 is YFSETQ. The CDR3 sequence is 13 residues long. CDR3 protein: CASSLGQDYGYTF. CDR3 coding DNA: TGCGCCAGCAGCTTGGGTCAGGACTATGGCTACACCTTC.

The CDR3 reads CASSQDLAGGFGGELFF. The CDR3 DNA reads TGCGCCAGCAGCCAAGATTTAGCGGGGGGTTTTGGCGGGGAGCTGTTTTTT. The J gene is TRBJ2-2, the V gene TRBV4-1, with 10 nucleotides matching TRBD2. CDR3 length equals 17 residues. Germline V lookup: CDR1 MGHRA, CDR2 YSYEKL. Unmatched junction bases numbered 8, after V lost 0 bases and J lost 7 bases.

This rearrangement joins TRBV21-1 to TRBJ2-7; no check of the table's D call, TRBD1, against the DNA was made. TRBV21-1 is a listed pseudogene. CDR3 length: 12 amino acids. The CDR3 region is CASRTEEYEQYV. For the CDR3, the DNA is TGTGCCAGCCGGACAGAAGAATACGAGCAGTACGTC.

This clone showed up just once. The rearrangement links TRBV7-2 to TRBJ1-2; TRBD1 is a possible D gene (6 bases). Germline-derived CDR1 and CDR2 are SGHTA and FQGNSA. The CDR3 is 16 amino acids. Trimming removed 5 bases from V and 3 bases from J, with 19 bases in between. The DNA of the CDR3 is TGTGCCAGCAGCATAAGATGGTCCGGGACATACTATGGCTACACCTTC. Amino acid sequence: CASSIRWSGTYYGYTF.

The V and J genes are TRBV5-4 and TRBJ2-1; TRBD1 might be the D (6 bases). Germline loops: CDR1 SGHNT, CDR2 YYREEE (reference sequence). The CDR3 totals 13 residues. Trimming stripped 5 bases from V and 13 bases from J, with 19 bases between. The CDR3 DNA is TGTGCCAGCAGTTCGGAGACAGGATCCACCCAGTTCTTC. This codes for CASSSETGSTQFF.

The genes are TRBV9 and TRBJ1-4, with 7 nucleotides matching TRBD1. This CDR3 comprises 17 residues. Germline-derived CDR1 and CDR2 are SGDLS and YYNGEE. Trimming removed 0 bases from V and 12 bases from J; junction bases left unmatched: 17. The CDR3 coding sequence is TGTGCCAGCAGCGTAGGCGAGGGGGCCGGCCTAGTCGGGGAACTGTTTTTT. It is translated as CASSVGEGAGLVGELFF.

V usage is TRBV27 and J usage is TRBJ2-7; a weak D match, TRBD2 (5 bases). CDR1 and CDR2 from the germline V gene are MNHEY and SMNVEV (reference sequence). The CDR3 is 14 residues long. V lost 0 bases to trimming and J lost 4 bases, with 10 bases between them. In nucleotides, the CDR3 is TGTGCCAGCAGTTTATCATGGACGGGGTACGAGCAGTACTTC. Protein: CASSLSWTGYEQYF.